One and the same sample provided the 31 T cell receptor beta chains below, sequenced in a study of blood T cell repertoires in COVID-19. Assay: immunoSEQ multiplex PCR; the TCRdb copy retains only in-frame clones and omits some. Of just under 300,000 clones listed, approximately 86% are singletons. Sequencing was performed on peripheral blood. These TCRs come from a man in his 70s with acute or convalescent COVID-19.

The rearrangement joins TRBV3-1 (or the pseudogene TRBV3-2) to TRBJ2-6; D unresolved. CDR1 and CDR2 from the germline V gene are LGHDT and YNNKEL (reference sequence). The CDR3 loop spans 18 amino acids. The V gene lost 4 bases and the J gene lost 2 bases, with 18 bases spanning the gap. The CDR3, as DNA: TGTGCCAGCAGCCTTTATGGGCCAATCGATACTGGGGCCAACGTCCTGACTTTC. Amino acids: CASSLYGPIDTGANVLTF.

V is TRBV28 and J is TRBJ2-4, with TRBD1 matching over 7 bases. The length of the CDR3 is 15 residues. The germline CDR1 and CDR2 sequences are MDHEN and SYDVKM. Trimming removed 4 bases from V and 8 bases from J; junction bases left unmatched: 11. For the CDR3, the DNA is TGTGCCAGCAGTTGGCAAGGTCCGAGGGGGCACATTCAGTACTTC. Encoded protein: CASSWQGPRGHIQYF.

V usage is TRBV6-5 and J usage is TRBJ1-4; 9 bases agree with TRBD1. Germline CDR1 is MNHEY and CDR2 is SVGAGI. This CDR3 has 15 amino acids. The junction had 8 bases not matched to a gene; V was cut back by 5 bases and J by 7 bases. The CDR3, as DNA: TGTGCCAGCAGTCCTCCGGGACAGGGACTTGAAAAACTGTTTTTT. Translated, it gives CASSPPGQGLEKLFF.

The V gene is TRBV7-6, the J gene TRBJ2-1, with D possibly TRBD2 on 5 matching bases. CDR3 length equals 17 residues. Germline V gives CDR1 SGHVS, CDR2 FNYEAQ. V lost 3 bases, J lost 0 bases, and 15 bases lay in between. DNA of the CDR3: TGTGCCAGCAGCTTGGACTTGGCGTCGAGCTCCTACAATGAGCAGTTCTTC. It translates to CASSLDLASSSYNEQFF.

The V call is TRBV28, the J call TRBJ1-1; D perhaps matches TRBD1 (6 bases). CDR3 length: 14 amino acids. Trimming stripped 3 bases from V and 8 bases from J, with 16 bases between. CDR1 MDHEN and CDR2 SYDVKM come from the germline V gene. The CDR3 DNA is TGTGCCAGCAGTTTTTTTTTCCTGGGGACAGAAGCTTTCTTT. This sequence encodes CASSFFFLGTEAFF.

The chain is built from TRBV29-1 and TRBJ2-3; D call uncertain. Germline values: CDR1 SQVTM, CDR2 ANQGSEA. Trimming pared 7 bases from V and 5 bases from J, leaving 19 bases between. The CDR3 runs 14 residues. The CDR3 sequence is CSARGSYAIDTQYF. In nucleotides, the CDR3 is TGCAGCGCCCGAGGTTCTTACGCGATAGATACGCAGTATTTT.

For the CDR3, the DNA is TGTGCCAGCAGCCAGGACAGAAACCAGCCCCAGCATTTT. As protein: CASSQDRNQPQHF. The chain employs TRBV7-2 and TRBJ1-5; possibly TRBD1 for D (6 bases). The CDR3 runs to 13 residues. Per the germline V gene, CDR1 is SGHTA and CDR2 is FQGNSA. V was pared by 5 bases and J by 7 bases, with 12 bases between.

The V and J genes are TRBV24-1 and TRBJ2-3; D remains ambiguous. CDR3 size: 14 residues. Germline V gives CDR1 KGHDR, CDR2 SFDVKD. Trimming removed 0 bases from V and 7 bases from J, with 10 bases in between. The CDR3 DNA sequence: TGTGCCACCAGTGATTTGGCCGCGACAAATACGCAGTATTTT. It translates to CATSDLAATNTQYF.

The gene calls are TRBV7-2 and TRBJ1-4; D perhaps matches TRBD1 (5 bases). Trimming left V 5 bases short and J 0 bases short, with 19 bases between. Germline assignment: CDR1 SGHTA and CDR2 FQGNSA. The CDR3 is 18 residues long. The CDR3 nucleotides are TGTGCCAGCAGCCCAAGGCCCCGACAGATGGCAACTAATGAAAAACTGTTTTTT. Encoded protein: CASSPRPRQMATNEKLFF.

V gene TRBV28 combines with J gene TRBJ2-7, with D possibly TRBD2 on 6 matching bases. Germline lookup yields CDR1 MDHEN and CDR2 SYDVKM. The CDR3 covers 14 residues. With 6 bases removed from V and 2 bases from J, the gap between germline ends came to 14 bases. The CDR3 DNA is TGTGCCAGCAGCCTCGGGGGTTTCACCTACGAGCAGTACTTC. This gives the protein CASSLGGFTYEQYF.

This sequence joins TRBV7-2 and TRBJ2-1, with D unresolved. The CDR3 has 16 amino acids. Germline-derived CDR1 and CDR2 are SGHTA and FQGNSA. V lost 0 bases and J 4 bases, leaving 13 bases between the germline ends. CDR3 DNA: TGTGCCAGCAGCTTAGCTGCAGCCTCAGGTTACAATGAGCAGTTCTTC. Protein product: CASSLAAASGYNEQFF.

V gene TRBV7-9 combines with J gene TRBJ1-1, with 8 bases fitting TRBD1. The CDR3 runs to 13 residues. Germline lookup yields CDR1 SEHNR and CDR2 FQNEAQ (reference sequence). The V gene end was trimmed by 5 bases and the J gene end by 8 bases; junction bases not matched to a gene: 7. The CDR3: CASSPDREGEAFF. The CDR3 DNA sequence: TGTGCCAGCAGCCCGGACAGGGAGGGGGAAGCTTTCTTT.

The chain couples TRBV28 to TRBJ2-7; 7 bases are a match to TRBD1. The CDR3 extends over 16 amino acids. The J segment lost 1 base and the V segment lost 5 bases, leaving 11 bases of the junction unmatched. Germline-derived CDR1 and CDR2 are MDHEN and SYDVKM. Here the CDR3 reads CASSVTGTAASYEQYF. The CDR3 DNA sequence: TGTGCCAGCAGTGTCACAGGGACAGCGGCTTCCTACGAGCAGTACTTC.

The rearrangement joins TRBV24-1 to TRBJ2-6; TRBD2 agrees at 13 bases. The ends lost 4 bases at V and 11 bases at J; junction bases unmatched: 13. The CDR3 runs 18 residues. Germline V lookup: CDR1 KGHDR, CDR2 SFDVKD. The CDR3 loop is CATSDSGTSGDPRDVLTF. CDR3 bases: TGTGCCACCAGTGACAGCGGGACTAGCGGGGATCCTCGCGACGTCCTGACTTTC.

This rearrangement joins TRBV15 to TRBJ2-1, with D tentatively TRBD2 (5 bases). Germline V gives CDR1 LNHNV, CDR2 YYDKDF (reference sequence). The V end was cut by 0 bases, the J end by 5 bases, with 11 bases between. This CDR3 comprises 15 residues. CDR3 sequence (DNA): TGTGCCACCAGCAGAGAAAGCGGACCGGACAATGAGCAGTTCTTC. This translates into CATSRESGPDNEQFF.

The gene calls are TRBV9 and TRBJ2-1, with 7 bases fitting TRBD2. Germline loops: CDR1 SGDLS, CDR2 YYNGEE. The V and J ends lost 4 bases and 2 bases, in that order; junction bases with no gene match: 9. This CDR3 has 16 amino acids. CDR3 residues: CASSPVGSGTYNEQFF. The CDR3 region has the DNA TGTGCCAGCAGCCCAGTGGGCAGCGGGACCTACAATGAGCAGTTCTTC.

The chain employs TRBV5-4 and TRBJ1-1; TRBD1 agrees at 9 bases. In germline, CDR1 is SGHNT, CDR2 YYREEE (reference sequence). The J segment lost 5 bases and the V segment lost 4 bases, leaving 9 bases of the junction unmatched. The CDR3 is 15 residues long. CDR3 sequence (DNA): TGTGCCAGCAGCGCCGAAACAGGGGGCGTGACTGAAGCTTTCTTT. This sequence encodes CASSAETGGVTEAFF.

The chain joins TRBV6-1 to TRBJ1-5; D perhaps matches TRBD1 (6 bases). Deletions cut 1 base from V and 5 bases from J, with 9 bases between. The CDR3 length is 14 residues. The germline V gene encodes CDR1 MNHNS and CDR2 SASEGT. The CDR3 sequence is CASSEVTGHQPQHF. As DNA, the CDR3 is TGTGCCAGCAGTGAAGTCACAGGGCATCAGCCCCAGCATTTT.

The table lists this clone with a few counts. This rearrangement joins TRBV4-1 to TRBJ2-1; D ambiguous. The CDR3 totals 15 residues. Germline CDR1 reads MGHRA; CDR2 reads YSYEKL. The V gene lost 0 bases and the J gene lost 9 bases, with 15 bases spanning the gap. The CDR3, as DNA: TGCGCCAGCAGCCAAGATAACCTTGCGTCGGGTGAGCAGTTCTTC. Protein product: CASSQDNLASGEQFF.

The rearrangement links TRBV5-1 to TRBJ1-3; D not certain. Per germline, CDR1 SGHRS and CDR2 YFSETQ. V was shortened by 0 bases and J by 4 bases, with 8 bases between the two germline ends. This CDR3 has 14 residues. This chain's CDR3 is CASSLGERGNTIYF. CDR3 in DNA: TGCGCCAGCAGCTTGGGCGAGAGGGGAAACACCATATATTTT. The full variable domain, rest sourced from reference TRBV5-1 and TRBJ1-3, is KAGVTQTPRYLIKTRGQQVTLSCSPISGHRSVSWYQQTPGQGLQFLFEYFSETQRNKGNFPGRFSGRQFSNSRSEMNVSTLELGDSALYLCASSLGERGNTIYFGEGSWLTVV.

The chain is built from TRBV6-2 or TRBV6-3 and TRBJ2-3; perhaps TRBD2 as D (5 bases). V was cut by 2 bases and J by 4 bases, with 13 bases left in between. CDR1 is MNHEY, CDR2 SVGEGT, per germline. This CDR3 is built from 15 residues. The CDR3 spells CASSYARGHSDTQYF. The CDR3 DNA reads TGTGCCAGCAGTTACGCAAGAGGGCACTCAGATACGCAGTATTTT.

V gene TRBV4-2 combines with J gene TRBJ1-1; D remains ambiguous. Germline CDR1 LGHNA, CDR2 YNFKEQ. The CDR3 is made up of 15 amino acids. The V end was cut by 0 bases, the J end by 2 bases, with 10 bases between. CDR3 sequence (DNA): TGTGCCAGCAGCCAAGATTCGGGAGGCAACACTGAAGCTTTCTTT. This encodes CASSQDSGGNTEAFF.

The chain links TRBV28 to TRBJ1-5; TRBD1 might be the D (6 bases). The V gene's germline CDR1 is MDHEN and CDR2 SYDVKM. CDR3 length: 13 residues. Trimming left V 8 bases short and J 6 bases short, with 14 bases between. The DNA of the CDR3 is TGTGCCAGCGGAGGACAGCTCGGTCAGCCCCAGCATTTT. This translates into CASGGQLGQPQHF. Looking up the rest from reference TRBV28 and TRBJ1-5 gives the full variable domain: DVKVTQSSRYLVKRTGEKVFLECVQDMDHENMFWYRQDPGLGLRLIYFSYDVKMKEKGDIPEGYSVSREKKERFSLILESASTNQTSMYLCASGGQLGQPQHFGDGTRLSIL.

The genes are TRBV6-5 and TRBJ2-1; 9 nucleotides agree with TRBD1. V shed 6 bases and J 1 base; nucleotides not matched to a gene: 4. The germline gives CDR1 MNHEY, CDR2 SVGAGI. The length of the CDR3 is 15 residues. The CDR3 DNA sequence: TGTGCCAGCAGGGGGGGACAGGGTTCCTACAATGAGCAGTTCTTC. Its translation is CASRGGQGSYNEQFF.

The CDR3 DNA sequence: TGTGCCAGCAGTTTAGCGGGGGAGGGGTATGGCTACACCTTC. It translates to CASSLAGEGYGYTF. The rearrangement joins TRBV28 to TRBJ1-2; D may be TRBD1 (5 bases). Trimming removed 2 bases from V and 5 bases from J, with 12 bases in between. From germline, CDR1 is MDHEN and CDR2 SYDVKM. The length of the CDR3 is 14 residues.

The V call is TRBV10-1, the J call TRBJ2-5, with 9 bases matching TRBD2. CDR3 size: 15 residues. Germline V gene data show CDR1 as WNHNN and CDR2 as SYGVQD (reference sequence). V trimming: 1 base; J trimming: 3 bases; junction bases outside the gene matches: 3. CDR3 sequence: CASSEWLAGKETQYF. DNA of the CDR3: TGCGCCAGCAGTGAGTGGCTAGCGGGGAAAGAGACCCAGTACTTC.

The chain has TRBV4-3 and TRBJ1-5; 8 bases fit TRBD1. CDR1 and CDR2 (germline): LGHNA, YSLEER. The J segment lost 4 bases and the V segment lost 0 bases, leaving 5 bases of the junction unmatched. The CDR3 runs to 16 residues. The DNA for the CDR3 is TGCGCCAGCAGCCAAGATGGACAGGGCAAAAATCAGCCCCAGCATTTT. Its protein is CASSQDGQGKNQPQHF.

As regards this clone: This CDR3 is also generated by other DNA sequences in the sample. This chain connects TRBV6-5 to TRBJ1-2; 7 positions agree with TRBD1. With 5 bases clipped from V and 4 bases from J, the junction kept 1 base outside the gene matches. This CDR3 spans 12 amino acids. Germline V gene lookup returns CDR1 MNHEY and CDR2 SVGAGI. CDR3 in amino acids: CASSRQGYGYTF. The CDR3 coding sequence is TGTGCCAGCAGTAGACAGGGCTATGGCTACACCTTC.

The sample holds a few counts of this clone. V usage is TRBV30 and J usage is TRBJ1-6; D is unclear. Germline V CDR1 and CDR2: GTSNPN, SVGIG (reference sequence). Trimming removed 8 bases at V and 0 bases at J, with 11 bases between. This CDR3 has 14 residues. DNA for the CDR3: TGTGCCGGAGGGAGGCTCTCCTATAATTCACCCCTCCACTTT. This codes for CAGGRLSYNSPLHF.

The V gene is TRBV24-1, the J gene TRBJ2-7; 8 positions agree with TRBD2. After removal of 3 bases from V and 0 bases from J, the junction contained 3 bases not matched to a gene. The CDR3 sequence is 15 residues long. Germline-derived CDR1 and CDR2 are KGHDR and SFDVKD. The CDR3 region has the DNA TGTGCCACCAGTGATCCCAGCGGGAGCTCCTACGAGCAGTACTTC. Its protein product is CATSDPSGSSYEQYF.

In DNA form, the CDR3 reads TGTGCCAGCAGCGTTTCGGGGTTGGTCTCTGGAAACACCATATATTTT. It is translated as CASSVSGLVSGNTIYF. The chain couples TRBV9 to TRBJ1-3; D remains ambiguous. The CDR3 covers 16 residues. V was shortened by 2 bases and J by 0 bases, with 12 bases between the two germline ends. Germline values: CDR1 SGDLS, CDR2 YYNGEE.